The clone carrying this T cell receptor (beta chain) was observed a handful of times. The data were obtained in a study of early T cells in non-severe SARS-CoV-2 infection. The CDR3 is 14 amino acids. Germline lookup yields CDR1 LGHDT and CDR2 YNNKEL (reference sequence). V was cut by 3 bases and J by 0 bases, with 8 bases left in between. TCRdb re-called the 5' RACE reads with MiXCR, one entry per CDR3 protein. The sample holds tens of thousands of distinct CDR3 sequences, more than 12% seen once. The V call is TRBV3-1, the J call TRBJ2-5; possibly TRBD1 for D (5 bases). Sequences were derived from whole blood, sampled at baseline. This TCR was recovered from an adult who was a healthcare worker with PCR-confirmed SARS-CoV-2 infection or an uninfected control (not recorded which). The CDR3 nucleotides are TGTGCCAGCAGCCATAAGACAGACCAAGAGACCCAGTACTTC. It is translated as CASSHKTDQETQYF.